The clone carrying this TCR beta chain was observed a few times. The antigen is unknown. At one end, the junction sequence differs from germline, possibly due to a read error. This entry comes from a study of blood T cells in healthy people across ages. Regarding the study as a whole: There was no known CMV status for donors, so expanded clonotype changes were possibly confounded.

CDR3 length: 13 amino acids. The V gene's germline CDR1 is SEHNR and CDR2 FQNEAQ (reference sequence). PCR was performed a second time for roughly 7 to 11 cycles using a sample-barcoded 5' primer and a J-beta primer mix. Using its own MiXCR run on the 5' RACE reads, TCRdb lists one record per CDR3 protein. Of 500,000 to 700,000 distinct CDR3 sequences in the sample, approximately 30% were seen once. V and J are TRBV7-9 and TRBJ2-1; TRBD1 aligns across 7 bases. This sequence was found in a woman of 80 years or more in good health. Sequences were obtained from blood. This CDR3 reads CSSSPRDSYEQFF. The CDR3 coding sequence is TGTTCCAGCAGCCCCCGGGACAGCTACGAGCAGTTCTTC.